A single sample gave rise to the 6 T cell receptor beta chains below, sequenced in a study of sequential checkpoint blockade in melanoma. Treatment of the sample: randomized to nivolumab then ipilimumab (arm A) or the reverse (arm B). Repertoires were generated with immunoSEQ multiplex PCR, while TCRdb's copy carries only in-frame clones and drops some. The data show roughly 13,000 clones, 52% seen once. The sample consisted of CD8+ T cells sorted from blood (inferred from file names), taken from a patient given nivolumab and ipilimumab in sequence. The receptor source for this set is a human donor with melanoma.

The CDR3 reads CASSKERRAGAGTDTQYF. Written as DNA, the CDR3 is TGTGCCAGCAGCAAAGAGAGGCGAGCGGGGGCCGGCACAGATACGCAGTATTTT. The rearrangement uses TRBV21-1 and TRBJ2-3; TRBD2 reflects the table's D call only, with no check against the DNA. TRBV21-1 is listed as a pseudogene. The CDR3 spans 18 residues.

The rearrangement uses TRBV30 and TRBJ2-7, with 10 positions matching TRBD1. V lost 2 bases and J lost 3; bases outside the gene matches: 4. CDR3 size: 14 residues. Germline V gene data show CDR1 as GTSNPN and CDR2 as SVGIG (reference sequence). DNA for the CDR3: TGTGCCTGGAGTTCGGGACAGGGGAACTACGAGCAGTACTTC. This translates into CAWSSGQGNYEQYF. Combining the CDR3 with reference TRBV30 and TRBJ2-7 gives the whole variable domain SQTIHQWPATLVQPVGSPLSLECTVEGTSNPNLYWYRQAAGRGLQLLFYSVGIGQISSEVPQNLSASRPQDRQFILSSKKLLLSDSGFYLCAWSSGQGNYEQYFGPGTRLTVT.

The sample holds a few counts of this clone. V gene TRBV29-1 combines with J gene TRBJ2-2, with D perhaps matching TRBD1 (6 bases). V dropped 6 bases and J dropped 6 bases, with 20 bases sitting between them. CDR1 is SQVTM and CDR2 is ANQGSEA in the germline V gene. This CDR3 is 15 amino acids long. CDR3 DNA sequence: TGCAGCGTGGTTAGTAAACAGGGTATCTCCGGGGAGCTGTTTTTT. Its translation is CSVVSKQGISGELFF.

This clone was recorded at least ten times. The chain couples TRBV5-1 to TRBJ2-7; no clear D gene. The V gene lost 0 bases and the J gene lost 5 bases, with 15 bases spanning the gap. Germline lookup yields CDR1 SGHRS and CDR2 YFSETQ. The CDR3 has 15 residues. The CDR3 DNA reads as TGCGCCAGCAGCTTGGGACTCCGGATCGGTGACGAGCAGTACTTC. Protein product: CASSLGLRIGDEQYF.

This clone was seen a handful of times. The genes are TRBV7-2 and TRBJ2-1; D is perhaps TRBD2 (5 bases). Looked up from germline, CDR1 is SGHTA and CDR2 is FQGNSA. Deletions cut 6 bases from V and 4 bases from J, with 10 bases between. The CDR3 is made up of 13 amino acids. CDR3 region: CASSPSSYNEQFF. As DNA, the CDR3 is TGTGCCAGCAGTCCTAGCAGTTACAATGAGCAGTTCTTC.

This clone was counted only a few times. The chain is built from TRBV6-5 and TRBJ2-1; D is uncertain. V gave up 0 bases and J gave up 0 bases, with 6 bases separating them. The CDR3 totals 15 residues. Germline lookup yields CDR1 MNHEY and CDR2 SVGAGI. For the CDR3, the DNA is TGTGCCAGCAGTTACTCTGGCAGCTCCTACAATGAGCAGTTCTTC. Its translation is CASSYSGSSYNEQFF.